This T cell receptor (beta chain) was retrieved from a study of early T cells in non-severe SARS-CoV-2 infection (dated by TCRdb to the early 2020s). About the investigation overall: Because TCR sequencing relied on bulk RNA taken from unsorted whole blood, pairing of alpha and beta chains was not possible. Findings and caveats that apply to the study as a whole: VDJdb matching was skewed toward anti-spike CD8 responses and likely underestimated virus-specific expansions by missing private and CD4 specificities.

Inclusive of the bounding cysteine and phenylalanine, the CDR3 is 15 residues long. Of the read, only the CDR3 DNA is kept; its 45 bases are in frame from base 1. CDR1 and CDR2, looked up from the germline V gene (reference sequence), are SGHNT and YYREEE. Clipping removes 0 bases from V and 4 bases from J, with 5 as the unmatched junction base count. In the case of this clonotype: Its specific antigen is unknown. Base qualities are not at hand, and no much larger clone is one base apart.

The protocol used for the library was 5' RACE. These reads were obtained on a NextSeq 500. In the TCR library protocol, unique molecular identifiers were attached to individual cDNA molecules to correct for PCR bias and sequencing error. Both TCR alpha and beta chains were sequenced, and tight co-correlation was observed between alpha and beta sequence abundances in each sample. From the authors' description of their analysis: Decombinator V4 was used to annotate TCR sequences for V gene, J gene and CDR3. TCRs were defined as expanded if a significant change between any two time points was detected under a Poisson model with p below 0.0001. TCR abundances were normalised to the total number of TCRs sequenced per sample and were expressed as counts per million. MAIT TCRs were defined by TRAV1-2 paired with TRAJ12, TRAJ20 or TRAJ33, and iNKT TCRs by TRAV10 paired with TRAJ18. A search of VDJdb, accessed on 1 November 2021, was run for TCRs annotated to CMV, EBV and SARS-CoV-2, with TCRs annotated for multiple antigens excluded. TCRdb cleaned the public reads at Q25 with fastp, built clones with MiXCR and kept in-frame beta chains. Identical CDR3 proteins give one entry, which carries the most common genes and DNA. The V and J calls and clone size come from TCRdb's table, not from the authors' own analysis. A total of under 95,000 distinct CDR3 sequences appear in this sample, 10% to 15% of them only once. The ten largest account for about 4.2% of the sample.

This was a case-control study nested in a cohort of healthcare workers in London, UK, who had nasopharyngeal swab PCR tests and blood samples taken every week. Healthcare workers were enrolled in the week of the UK lockdown, from 23 to 31 March 2020, and were followed every week for up to roughly 16 weeks. Recombination joined TRBV5-4 with TRBJ2-3, with 7 bases aligning to TRBD1. This clonotype originated in an adult who was a healthcare worker with PCR-confirmed SARS-CoV-2 infection or an uninfected control (not recorded which). Sample: whole blood. This receptor carries the CDR3 CASSLDRGRADTQYF. The DNA is as follows: TGTGCCAGCAGCTTGGACAGGGGAAGGGCAGATACGCAGTATTTT. This CDR3, with the reference TRBV5-4 and TRBJ2-3 proteins standing in past its ends, gives the full variable domain ETGVTQSPTHLIKTRGQQVTLRCSSQSGHNTVSWYQQALGQGPQFIFQYYREEENGRGNFPPRFSGLQFPNYSSELNVNALELDDSALYLCASSLDRGRADTQYFGPGTRLTVL.